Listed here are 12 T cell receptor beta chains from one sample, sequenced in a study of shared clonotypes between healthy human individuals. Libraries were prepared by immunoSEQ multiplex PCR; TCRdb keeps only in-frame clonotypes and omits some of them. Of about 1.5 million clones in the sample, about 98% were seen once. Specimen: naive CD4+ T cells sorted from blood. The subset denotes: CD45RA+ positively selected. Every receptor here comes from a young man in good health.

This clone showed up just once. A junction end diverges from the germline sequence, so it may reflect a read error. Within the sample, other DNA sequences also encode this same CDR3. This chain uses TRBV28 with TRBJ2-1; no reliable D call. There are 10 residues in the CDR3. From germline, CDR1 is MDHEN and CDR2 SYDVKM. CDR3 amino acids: CATSGNEQFF. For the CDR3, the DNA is TGTGCCACCAGTGGTAATGAGCAGTTCTTC.

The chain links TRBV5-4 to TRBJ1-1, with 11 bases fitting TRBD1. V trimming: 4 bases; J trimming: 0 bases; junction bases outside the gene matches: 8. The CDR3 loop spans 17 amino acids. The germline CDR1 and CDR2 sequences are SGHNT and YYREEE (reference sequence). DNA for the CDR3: TGTGCCAGCAGCCCCGGGACAGGGGGGGGCCTGAACACTGAAGCTTTCTTT. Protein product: CASSPGTGGGLNTEAFF.

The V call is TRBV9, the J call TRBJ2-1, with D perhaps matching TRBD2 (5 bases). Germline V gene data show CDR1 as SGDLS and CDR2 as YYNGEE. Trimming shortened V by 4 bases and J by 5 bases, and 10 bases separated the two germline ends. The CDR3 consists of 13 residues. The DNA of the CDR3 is TGTGCCAGCAGCCTTGGACTTCACAATGAGCAGTTCTTC. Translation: CASSLGLHNEQFF.

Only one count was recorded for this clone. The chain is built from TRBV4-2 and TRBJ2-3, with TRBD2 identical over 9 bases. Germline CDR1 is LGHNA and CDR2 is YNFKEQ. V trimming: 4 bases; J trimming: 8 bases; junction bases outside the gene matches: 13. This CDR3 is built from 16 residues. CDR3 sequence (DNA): TGTGCCAGCAGCCCAGCCGGGGCGGGAGGGCATAGTACGCAGTATTTT. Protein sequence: CASSPAGAGGHSTQYF.

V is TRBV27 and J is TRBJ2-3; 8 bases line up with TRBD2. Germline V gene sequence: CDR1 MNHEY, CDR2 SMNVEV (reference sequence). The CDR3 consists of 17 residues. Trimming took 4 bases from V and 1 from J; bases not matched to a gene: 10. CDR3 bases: TGTGCCAGCAGTTGGGGGCGGGAGGAGCGAGGCACAGATACGCAGTATTTT. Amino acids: CASSWGREERGTDTQYF.

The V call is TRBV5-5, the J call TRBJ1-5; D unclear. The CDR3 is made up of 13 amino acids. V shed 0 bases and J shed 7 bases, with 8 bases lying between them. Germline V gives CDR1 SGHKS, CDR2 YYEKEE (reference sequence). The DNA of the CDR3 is TGTGCCAGCAGCTTGGAGGGAGGGCAGCCCCAGCATTTT. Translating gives CASSLEGGQPQHF.

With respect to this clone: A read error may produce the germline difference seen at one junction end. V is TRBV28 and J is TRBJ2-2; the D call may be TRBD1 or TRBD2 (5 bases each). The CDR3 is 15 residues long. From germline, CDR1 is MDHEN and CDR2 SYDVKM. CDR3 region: CASSWDARNAGELFF. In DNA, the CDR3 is TGTGCCAGCAGTTGGGACGCCAGGAACGCCGGGGAGCTGTTTTTT.

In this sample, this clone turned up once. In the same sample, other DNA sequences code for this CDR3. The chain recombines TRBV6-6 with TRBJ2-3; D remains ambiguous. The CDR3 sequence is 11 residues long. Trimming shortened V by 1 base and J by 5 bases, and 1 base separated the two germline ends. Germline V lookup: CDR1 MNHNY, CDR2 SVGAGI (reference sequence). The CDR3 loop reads CASSYLDTQYF. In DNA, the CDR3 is TGTGCCAGCAGTTACTTAGATACGCAGTATTTT.

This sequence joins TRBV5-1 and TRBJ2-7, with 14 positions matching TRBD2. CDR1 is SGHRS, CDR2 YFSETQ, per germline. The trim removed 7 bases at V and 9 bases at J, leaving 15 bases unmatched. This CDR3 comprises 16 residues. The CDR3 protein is CASARIGTSGSFGQYF. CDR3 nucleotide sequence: TGCGCCAGCGCCCGAATTGGGACTAGCGGGAGTTTTGGGCAGTACTTC.

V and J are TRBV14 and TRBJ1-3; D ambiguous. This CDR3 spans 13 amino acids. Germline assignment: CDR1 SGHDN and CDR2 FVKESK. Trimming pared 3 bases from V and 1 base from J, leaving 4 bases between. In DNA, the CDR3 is TGTGCCAGCAGCCAGGTATCTGGAAACACCATATATTTT. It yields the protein CASSQVSGNTIYF.

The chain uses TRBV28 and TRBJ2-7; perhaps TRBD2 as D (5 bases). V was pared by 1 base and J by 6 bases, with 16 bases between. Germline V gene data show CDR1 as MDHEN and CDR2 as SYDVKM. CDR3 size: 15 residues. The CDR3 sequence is CASSLYRGLLPEQYF. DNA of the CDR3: TGTGCCAGCAGTTTATATCGGGGTTTGTTGCCCGAGCAGTACTTC.

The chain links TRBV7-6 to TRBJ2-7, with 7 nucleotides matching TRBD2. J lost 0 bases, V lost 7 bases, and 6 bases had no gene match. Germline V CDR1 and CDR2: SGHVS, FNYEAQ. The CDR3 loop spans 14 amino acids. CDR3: CASTPLAASYEQYF. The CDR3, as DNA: TGTGCCAGCACCCCCCTAGCGGCCTCCTACGAGCAGTACTTC. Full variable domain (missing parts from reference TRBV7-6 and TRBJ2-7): GAGVSQSPRYKVTKRGQDVALRCDPISGHVSLYWYRQALGQGPEFLTYFNYEAQQDKSGLPNDRFSAERPEGSISTLTIQRTEQRDSAMYRCASTPLAASYEQYFGPGTRLTVT.